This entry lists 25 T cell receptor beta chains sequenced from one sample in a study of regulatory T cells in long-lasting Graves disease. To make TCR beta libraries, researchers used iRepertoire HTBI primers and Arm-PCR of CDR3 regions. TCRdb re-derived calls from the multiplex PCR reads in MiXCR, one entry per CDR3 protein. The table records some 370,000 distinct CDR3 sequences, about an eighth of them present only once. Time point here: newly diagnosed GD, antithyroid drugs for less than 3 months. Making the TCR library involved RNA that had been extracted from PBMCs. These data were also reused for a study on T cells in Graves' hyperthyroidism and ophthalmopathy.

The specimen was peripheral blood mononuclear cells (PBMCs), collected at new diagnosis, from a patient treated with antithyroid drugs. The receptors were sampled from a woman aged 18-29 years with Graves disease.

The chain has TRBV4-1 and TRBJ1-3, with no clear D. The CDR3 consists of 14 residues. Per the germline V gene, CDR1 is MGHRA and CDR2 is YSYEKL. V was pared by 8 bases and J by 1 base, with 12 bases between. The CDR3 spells CASSSTASGNTIYF. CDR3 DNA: TGCGCCAGCTCTTCCACTGCGTCTGGAAACACCATATATTTT.

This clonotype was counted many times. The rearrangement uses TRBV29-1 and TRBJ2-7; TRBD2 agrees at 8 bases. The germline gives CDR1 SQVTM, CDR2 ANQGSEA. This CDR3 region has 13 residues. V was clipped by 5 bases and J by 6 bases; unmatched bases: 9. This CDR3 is CSVRREGRGEQYF. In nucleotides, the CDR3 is TGCAGCGTTCGCCGGGAGGGAAGAGGCGAGCAGTACTTC.

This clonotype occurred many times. CDR3 in DNA: TGCGCCAGCAGCCAAGAATTCGGGGGCGATTCGGTGGGTCAGCCCCAGCATTTT. Encoded protein: CASSQEFGGDSVGQPQHF. V is TRBV4-3 and J is TRBJ1-5; tentative D call: TRBD1 (6 bases). Germline CDR1 LGHNA, CDR2 YSLEER. V was trimmed by 0 bases and J by 6 bases, leaving 21 bases between them. The CDR3 sequence is 18 residues long.

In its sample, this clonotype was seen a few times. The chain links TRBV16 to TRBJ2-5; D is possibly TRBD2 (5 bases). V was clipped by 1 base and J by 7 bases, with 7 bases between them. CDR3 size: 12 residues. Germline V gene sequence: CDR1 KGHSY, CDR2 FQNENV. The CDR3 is CASSQYEGTQYF. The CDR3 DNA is TGTGCCAGCAGCCAATACGAGGGGACCCAGTACTTC.

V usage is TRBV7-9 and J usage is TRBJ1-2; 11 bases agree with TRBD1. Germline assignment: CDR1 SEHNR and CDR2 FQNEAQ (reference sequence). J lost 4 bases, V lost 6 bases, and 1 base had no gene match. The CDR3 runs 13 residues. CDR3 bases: TGTGCCAGCAGAGGGACAGGGGGCTATGGCTACACCTTC. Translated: CASRGTGGYGYTF. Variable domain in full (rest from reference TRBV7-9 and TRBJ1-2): DTGVSQNPRHKITKRGQNVTFRCDPISEHNRLYWYRQTLGQGPEFLTYFQNEAQLEKSRLLSDRFSAERPKGSFSTLEIQRTEQGDSAMYLCASRGTGGYGYTFGSGTRLTVV.

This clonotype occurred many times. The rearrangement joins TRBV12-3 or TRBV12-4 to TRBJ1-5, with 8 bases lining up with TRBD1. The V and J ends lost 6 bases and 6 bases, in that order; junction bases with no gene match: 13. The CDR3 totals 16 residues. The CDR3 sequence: CASSPGQGVPAQPQHF. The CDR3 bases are TGTGCCAGCAGCCCCGGACAGGGAGTACCAGCTCAGCCCCAGCATTTT.

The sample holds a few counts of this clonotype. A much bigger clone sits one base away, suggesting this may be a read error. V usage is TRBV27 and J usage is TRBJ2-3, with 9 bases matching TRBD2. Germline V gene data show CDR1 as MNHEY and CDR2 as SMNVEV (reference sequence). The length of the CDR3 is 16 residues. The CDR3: CASSILAGNAANTQCF. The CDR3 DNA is TGTGCCAGCAGTATCCTAGCGGGAAACGCCGCGAATACGCAGTGTTTT.

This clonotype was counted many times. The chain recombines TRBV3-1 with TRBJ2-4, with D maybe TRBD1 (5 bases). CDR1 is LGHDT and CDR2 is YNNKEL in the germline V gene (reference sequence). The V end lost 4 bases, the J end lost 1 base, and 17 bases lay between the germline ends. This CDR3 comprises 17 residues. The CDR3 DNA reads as TGTGCCAGCAGCCGAGATCTAGGGGCCTGGGCCAAAAACATTCAGTACTTC. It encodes CASSRDLGAWAKNIQYF.

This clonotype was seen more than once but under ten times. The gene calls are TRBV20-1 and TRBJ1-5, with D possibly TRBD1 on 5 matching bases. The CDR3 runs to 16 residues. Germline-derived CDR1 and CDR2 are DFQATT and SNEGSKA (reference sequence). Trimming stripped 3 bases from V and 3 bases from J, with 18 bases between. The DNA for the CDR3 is TGCAGTGCTAGTTCAGTCGAGGGGCCGGACAATCAGCCCCAGCATTTT. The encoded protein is CSASSVEGPDNQPQHF.

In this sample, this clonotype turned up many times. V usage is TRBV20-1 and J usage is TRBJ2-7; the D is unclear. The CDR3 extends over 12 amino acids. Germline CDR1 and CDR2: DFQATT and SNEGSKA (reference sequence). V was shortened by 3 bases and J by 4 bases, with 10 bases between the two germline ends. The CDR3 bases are TGCAGTGCTAGGTTTCGGGCATACGAGCAGTACTTC. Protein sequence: CSARFRAYEQYF.

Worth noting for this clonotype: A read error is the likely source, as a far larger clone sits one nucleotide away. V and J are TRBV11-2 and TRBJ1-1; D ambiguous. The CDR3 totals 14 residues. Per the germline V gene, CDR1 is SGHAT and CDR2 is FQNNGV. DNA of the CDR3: TGTACCAGCAGGTTTGAGACGGTGAACACTGAAGCTTTCTTT. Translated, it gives CTSRFETVNTEAFF.

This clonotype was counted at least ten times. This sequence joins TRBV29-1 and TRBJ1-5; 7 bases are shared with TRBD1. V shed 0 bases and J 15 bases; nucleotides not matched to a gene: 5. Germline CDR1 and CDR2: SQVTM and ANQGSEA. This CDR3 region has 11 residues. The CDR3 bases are TGCAGCGTTGAAGATCGAGGGGGCAGGCATTTT. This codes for CSVEDRGGRHF.

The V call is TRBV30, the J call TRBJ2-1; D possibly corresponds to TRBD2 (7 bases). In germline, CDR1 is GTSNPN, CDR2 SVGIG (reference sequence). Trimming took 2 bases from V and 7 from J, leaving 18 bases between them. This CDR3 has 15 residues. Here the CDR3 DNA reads TGTGCCTGGAGTCTCCTCGCGGGGGCGGGGAATGAGCAGTTCTTC. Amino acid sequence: CAWSLLAGAGNEQFF.

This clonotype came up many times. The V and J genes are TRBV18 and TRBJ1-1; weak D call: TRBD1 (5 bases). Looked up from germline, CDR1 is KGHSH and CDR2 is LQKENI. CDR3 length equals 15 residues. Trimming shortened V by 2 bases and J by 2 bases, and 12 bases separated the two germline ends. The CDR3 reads CASSPRGSRNTEAFF. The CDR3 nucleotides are TGTGCCAGCTCACCAAGGGGCAGCCGAAACACTGAAGCTTTCTTT.

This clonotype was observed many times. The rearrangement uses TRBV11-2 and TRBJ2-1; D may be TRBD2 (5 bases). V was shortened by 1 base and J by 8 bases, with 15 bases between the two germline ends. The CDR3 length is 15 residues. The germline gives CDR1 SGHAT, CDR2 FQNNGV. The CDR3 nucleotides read TGTGCCAGCAGCTTAGTAGAGGGAGAGGGAGATGAGCAGTTCTTC. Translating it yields CASSLVEGEGDEQFF. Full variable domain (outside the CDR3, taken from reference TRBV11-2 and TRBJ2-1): EAGVAQSPRYKIIEKRQSVAFWCNPISGHATLYWYQQILGQGPKLLIQFQNNGVVDDSQLPKDRFSAERLKGVDSTLKIQPAKLEDSAVYLCASSLVEGEGDEQFFGPGTRLTVL.

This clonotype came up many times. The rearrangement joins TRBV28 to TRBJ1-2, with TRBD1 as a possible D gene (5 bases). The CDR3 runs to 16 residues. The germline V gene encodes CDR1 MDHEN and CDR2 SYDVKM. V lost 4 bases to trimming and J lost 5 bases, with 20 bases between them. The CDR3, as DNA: TGTGCCAGCAGTTCCCCGACAGCCGTAAGGGGATATGGCTACACCTTC. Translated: CASSSPTAVRGYGYTF.

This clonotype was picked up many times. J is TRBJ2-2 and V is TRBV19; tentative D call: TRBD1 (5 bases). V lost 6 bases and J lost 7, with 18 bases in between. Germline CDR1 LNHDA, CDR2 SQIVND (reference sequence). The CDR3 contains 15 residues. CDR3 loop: CASRGRVLRGGELFF. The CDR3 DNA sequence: TGTGCCAGTAGGGGCAGGGTCTTAAGAGGCGGGGAGCTGTTTTTT.

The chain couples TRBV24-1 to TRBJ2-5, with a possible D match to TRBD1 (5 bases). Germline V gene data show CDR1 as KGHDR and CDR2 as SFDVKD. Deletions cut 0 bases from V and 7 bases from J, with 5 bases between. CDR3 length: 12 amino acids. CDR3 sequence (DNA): TGTGCCACCAGTGATTTGAGGGGGACCCAGTACTTC. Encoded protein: CATSDLRGTQYF.

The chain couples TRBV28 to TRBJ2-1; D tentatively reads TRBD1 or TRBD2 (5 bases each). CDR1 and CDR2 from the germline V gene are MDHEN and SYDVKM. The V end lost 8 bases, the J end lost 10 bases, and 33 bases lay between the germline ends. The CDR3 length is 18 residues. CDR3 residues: CASATSPPGRLGTSEQFF. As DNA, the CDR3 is TGTGCCAGCGCCACCTCCCCCCCGGGGCGCCTGGGTACGAGCGAGCAGTTCTTC.

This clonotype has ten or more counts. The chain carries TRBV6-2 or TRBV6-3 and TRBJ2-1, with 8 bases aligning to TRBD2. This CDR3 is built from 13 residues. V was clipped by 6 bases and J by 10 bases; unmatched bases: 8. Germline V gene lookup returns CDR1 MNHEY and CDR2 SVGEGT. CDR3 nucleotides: TGTGCCAGCAGCCGTAGCGGGACGTTAGAGCAGTTCTTC. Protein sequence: CASSRSGTLEQFF.

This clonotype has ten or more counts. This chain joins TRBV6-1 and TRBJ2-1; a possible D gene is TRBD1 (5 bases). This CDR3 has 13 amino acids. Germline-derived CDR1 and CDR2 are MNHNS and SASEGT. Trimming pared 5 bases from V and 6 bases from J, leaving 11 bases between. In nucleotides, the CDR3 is TGTGCCAGCAGTCCTAGACAGCCCAATGAGCAGTTCTTC. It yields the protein CASSPRQPNEQFF.

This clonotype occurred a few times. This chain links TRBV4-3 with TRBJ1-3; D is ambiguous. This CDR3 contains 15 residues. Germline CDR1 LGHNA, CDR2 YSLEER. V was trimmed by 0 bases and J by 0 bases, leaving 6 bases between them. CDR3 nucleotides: TGCGCCAGCAGCCAAGACTGGCTCTCTGGAAACACCATATATTTT. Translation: CASSQDWLSGNTIYF.

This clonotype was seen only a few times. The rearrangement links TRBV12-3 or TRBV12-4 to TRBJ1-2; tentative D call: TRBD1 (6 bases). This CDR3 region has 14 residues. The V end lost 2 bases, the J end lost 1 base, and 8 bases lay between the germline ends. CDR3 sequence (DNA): TGTGCCAGCAGTTTAAAGGGGGTTAACTATGGCTACACCTTC. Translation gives CASSLKGVNYGYTF.

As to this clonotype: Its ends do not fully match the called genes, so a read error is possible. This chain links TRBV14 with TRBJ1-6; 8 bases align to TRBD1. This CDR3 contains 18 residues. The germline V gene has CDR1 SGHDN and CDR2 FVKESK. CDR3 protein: CANSHLPGGQGAYSPLHF. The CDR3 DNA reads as TGTGCCAACAGCCACCTCCCAGGGGGTCAGGGGGCTTATTCACCCCTCCACTTT.

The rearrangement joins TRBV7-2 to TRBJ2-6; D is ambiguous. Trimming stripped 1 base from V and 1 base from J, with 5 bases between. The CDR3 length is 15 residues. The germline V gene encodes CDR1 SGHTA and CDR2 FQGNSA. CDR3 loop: CASSLDGSGANVLTF. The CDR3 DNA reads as TGTGCCAGCAGCTTAGACGGGTCTGGGGCCAACGTCCTGACTTTC.